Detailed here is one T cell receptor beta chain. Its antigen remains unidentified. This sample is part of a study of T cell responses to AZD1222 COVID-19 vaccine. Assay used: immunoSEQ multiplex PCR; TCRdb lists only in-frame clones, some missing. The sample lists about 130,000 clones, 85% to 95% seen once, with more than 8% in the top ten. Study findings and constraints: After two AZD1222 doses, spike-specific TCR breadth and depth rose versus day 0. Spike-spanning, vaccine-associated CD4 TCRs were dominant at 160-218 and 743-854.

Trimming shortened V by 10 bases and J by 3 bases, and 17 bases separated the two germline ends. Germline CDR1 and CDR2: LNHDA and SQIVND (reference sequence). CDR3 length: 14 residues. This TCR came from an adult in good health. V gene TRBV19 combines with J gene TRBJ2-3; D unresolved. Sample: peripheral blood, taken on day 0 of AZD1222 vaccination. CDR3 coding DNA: TGTGCCACCCGCCGTTGGTCAGAGACAGATACGCAGTATTTT. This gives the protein CATRRWSETDTQYF. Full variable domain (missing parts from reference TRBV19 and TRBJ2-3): DGGITQSPKYLFRKEGQNVTLSCEQNLNHDAMYWYRQDPGQGLRLIYYSQIVNDFQKGDIAEGYSVSREKKESFPLTVTSAQKNPTAFYLCATRRWSETDTQYFGPGTRLTVL.